This is a list of T cell receptor beta chains from one sample in a study of vaccination effects on CD4 cells after COVID-19. Data came from immunoSEQ multiplex PCR; TCRdb stores just in-frame clones and leaves some out. Of 71,000 or so clones detected, over 65% appear once; the ten largest clones hold over 4%. These TCRs are of unknown antigen specificity. The sample in question was CD4+ T cells from PBMCs cultured with HCoV-OC43 spike peptides, obtained before COVID-19 vaccination. The source of these receptors is a human donor who received a COVID-19 vaccine. Both conserved end residues are part of each CDR3. The order of the fields is clone size, V gene, D gene, J gene, CDR3 length, CDR3 protein, CDR3 DNA. D genes are given only for firm matches. Part of the rows lack a size; the others show once, few, many or a class for expanded clones.

clone_size: .
v_call: TRBV4-2
d_call: .
j_call: TRBJ2-3
cdr3_length: 15
cdr3_aa: CASSQVAISTDTQYF
cdr3_nt: TGTGCCAGCAGCCAAGTGGCAATTAGCACAGATACGCAGTATTTT

clone_size: .
v_call: TRBV20-1
d_call: TRBD1
j_call: TRBJ1-2
cdr3_length: 11
cdr3_aa: CSARDLNRGTF
cdr3_nt: TGCAGTGCTAGAGATCTGAACAGGGGCACCTTC

clone_size: .
v_call: TRBV5-1
d_call: .
j_call: TRBJ1-6
cdr3_length: 13
cdr3_aa: CASSSEGNSPLHF
cdr3_nt: TGCGCCAGCAGCTCCGAAGGCAATTCACCCCTCCACTTT

clone_size: .
v_call: TRBV2
d_call: .
j_call: TRBJ1-3
cdr3_length: 12
cdr3_aa: CASSAVEGTIYF
cdr3_nt: TGTGCCAGCAGCGCGGTCGAAGGCACCATATATTTT

clone_size: .
v_call: TRBV6-5
d_call: .
j_call: TRBJ1-1
cdr3_length: 13
cdr3_aa: CASSRLSNTEAFF
cdr3_nt: TGTGCCAGCAGTCGACTTTCGAACACTGAAGCTTTCTTT

clone_size: .
v_call: TRBV7-3
d_call: .
j_call: TRBJ2-3
cdr3_length: 14
cdr3_aa: CASSLRGGTDTQYF
cdr3_nt: TGTGCCAGCAGCTTACGGGGAGGCACAGATACGCAGTATTTT

clone_size: .
v_call: TRBV2
d_call: .
j_call: TRBJ1-1
cdr3_length: 15
cdr3_aa: CASRFARTANTEAFF
cdr3_nt: TGTGCCAGCAGATTCGCGAGGACGGCGAACACTGAAGCTTTCTTT

clone_size: .
v_call: TRBV2
d_call: .
j_call: TRBJ1-5
cdr3_length: 17
cdr3_aa: CASSDRDKVWYSEPQHF
cdr3_nt: TGTGCCAGCAGTGATCGGGACAAGGTTTGGTACAGTGAGCCCCAGCATTTT

clone_size: .
v_call: TRBV28
d_call: .
j_call: TRBJ1-5
cdr3_length: 17
cdr3_aa: CASSLYGQGLREQPQHF
cdr3_nt: TGTGCCAGCAGTTTATACGGGCAGGGGTTGCGGGAACAGCCCCAGCATTTT

clone_size: once
v_call: TRBV6-2/TRBV6-3
d_call: TRBD2
j_call: TRBJ2-5
cdr3_length: 17
cdr3_aa: CASSYSPFSGGKETQYF
cdr3_nt: TGTGCCAGCAGTTACTCCCCCTTTAGCGGGGGGAAAGAGACCCAGTACTTC

clone_size: .
v_call: TRBV12-3/TRBV12-4
d_call: .
j_call: TRBJ1-1
cdr3_length: 13
cdr3_aa: CASSFGLNTEAFF
cdr3_nt: TGTGCCAGCAGTTTCGGACTGAACACTGAAGCTTTCTTT

clone_size: few
v_call: TRBV19
d_call: .
j_call: TRBJ1-1
cdr3_length: 14
cdr3_aa: CASSMGGTTPEAFF
cdr3_nt: TGTGCCAGTAGTATGGGGGGTACCACCCCCGAAGCTTTCTTT

clone_size: once
v_call: TRBV12-5
d_call: .
j_call: TRBJ2-5
cdr3_length: 13
cdr3_aa: CASGFDLQETQYF
cdr3_nt: TGTGCTAGTGGCTTCGACTTGCAAGAGACCCAGTACTTC

clone_size: .
v_call: TRBV11-2
d_call: .
j_call: TRBJ2-1
cdr3_length: 14
cdr3_aa: CASSFQSSYNEQFF
cdr3_nt: TGTGCCAGCAGCTTCCAGAGCTCCTACAATGAGCAGTTCTTC

clone_size: .
v_call: TRBV14
d_call: .
j_call: TRBJ2-2
cdr3_length: 17
cdr3_aa: CASSQAASIGLAGELFF
cdr3_nt: TGTGCCAGCAGCCAAGCCGCCTCTATAGGTCTCGCCGGGGAGCTGTTTTTT

clone_size: .
v_call: TRBV5-5
d_call: .
j_call: TRBJ1-1
cdr3_length: 12
cdr3_aa: CASEGFGAEAFF
cdr3_nt: TGTGCCAGCGAGGGCTTTGGGGCTGAAGCTTTCTTT

clone_size: .
v_call: TRBV3-1/TRBV3-2
d_call: TRBD2
j_call: TRBJ2-3
cdr3_length: 19
cdr3_aa: CASSHYLHGGARGTDTQYF
cdr3_nt: TGTGCCAGCAGCCACTACCTCCACGGGGGGGCGAGGGGCACAGATACGCAGTATTTT

clone_size: .
v_call: TRBV6-6
d_call: .
j_call: TRBJ2-1
cdr3_length: 12
cdr3_aa: CASSYYGTEQFF
cdr3_nt: TGTGCCAGCAGTTACTACGGGACTGAGCAGTTCTTC

clone_size: .
v_call: TRBV19
d_call: TRBD1
j_call: TRBJ2-5
cdr3_length: 13
cdr3_aa: CASSDRARETQYF
cdr3_nt: TGTGCCAGTAGCGACAGGGCGAGGGAGACCCAGTACTTC

clone_size: .
v_call: TRBV6-6
d_call: TRBD2
j_call: TRBJ2-2
cdr3_length: 16
cdr3_aa: CASSPRLAGNTGELFF
cdr3_nt: TGTGCCAGCAGTCCCCGACTAGCGGGGAACACCGGGGAGCTGTTTTTT

clone_size: .
v_call: TRBV5-1
d_call: TRBD2
j_call: TRBJ2-1
cdr3_length: 15
cdr3_aa: CASSLGAGGHNEQFF
cdr3_nt: TGCGCCAGCAGCTTGGGGGCGGGGGGCCACAATGAGCAGTTCTTC

clone_size: .
v_call: TRBV28
d_call: .
j_call: TRBJ1-1
cdr3_length: 16
cdr3_aa: CASSPPPGAGNTEAFF
cdr3_nt: TGTGCCAGCAGTCCACCCCCGGGGGCAGGAAACACTGAAGCTTTCTTT

clone_size: few
v_call: TRBV19
d_call: TRBD1
j_call: TRBJ2-2
cdr3_length: 13
cdr3_aa: CASRRGLTGELFF
cdr3_nt: TGTGCCAGTAGGAGGGGGCTTACCGGGGAGCTGTTTTTT

clone_size: .
v_call: TRBV21-1
d_call: .
j_call: TRBJ1-5
cdr3_length: 18
cdr3_aa: CASSKDGRGSDSNQPQHF
cdr3_nt: TGTGCCAGCAGCAAAGATGGACGGGGGTCGGATAGCAATCAGCCCCAGCATTTT

clone_size: few
v_call: TRBV28
d_call: .
j_call: TRBJ1-5
cdr3_length: 13
cdr3_aa: CASSPTGNQPQHF
cdr3_nt: TGTGCCAGCAGCCCGACGGGGAATCAGCCCCAGCATTTT

clone_size: .
v_call: TRBV29-1
d_call: .
j_call: TRBJ2-6
cdr3_length: 12
cdr3_aa: CSVASGANVLTF
cdr3_nt: TGCAGCGTTGCCTCTGGGGCCAACGTCCTGACTTTC

clone_size: few
v_call: TRBV6-2/TRBV6-3
d_call: .
j_call: TRBJ2-3
cdr3_length: 15
cdr3_aa: CASSYLTRNTDTQYF
cdr3_nt: TGTGCCAGCAGTTACTTGACTAGAAACACAGATACGCAGTATTTT

clone_size: .
v_call: TRBV12-5
d_call: .
j_call: TRBJ1-3
cdr3_length: 15
cdr3_aa: CASGSPPASGNTIYF
cdr3_nt: TGTGCTAGTGGTTCCCCACCAGCCTCTGGAAACACCATATATTTT

clone_size: .
v_call: TRBV15
d_call: TRBD2
j_call: TRBJ2-1
cdr3_length: 16
cdr3_aa: CATSRDTAGGGGEQFF
cdr3_nt: TGTGCCACCAGCAGAGACACAGCGGGGGGCGGAGGTGAGCAGTTCTTC

clone_size: .
v_call: TRBV6-6
d_call: .
j_call: TRBJ1-2
cdr3_length: 13
cdr3_aa: CASRAHGEYGYTF
cdr3_nt: TGTGCCAGCCGTGCCCACGGGGAATATGGCTACACCTTC

clone_size: few
v_call: TRBV28
d_call: TRBD1
j_call: TRBJ1-5
cdr3_length: 15
cdr3_aa: CASRDLDRVDQPQHF
cdr3_nt: TGTGCCAGCAGGGACCTCGACAGGGTGGATCAGCCCCAGCATTTT

clone_size: few
v_call: TRBV3-1/TRBV3-2
d_call: .
j_call: TRBJ1-1
cdr3_length: 14
cdr3_aa: CASTKKWANTEAFF
cdr3_nt: TGTGCCAGCACCAAAAAGTGGGCGAACACTGAAGCTTTCTTT

clone_size: few
v_call: TRBV14
d_call: .
j_call: TRBJ2-5
cdr3_length: 16
cdr3_aa: CASSSGWQAYQETQYF
cdr3_nt: TGTGCCAGCAGCTCAGGGTGGCAGGCGTACCAAGAGACCCAGTACTTC

clone_size: few
v_call: TRBV5-4
d_call: TRBD1
j_call: TRBJ2-1
cdr3_length: 15
cdr3_aa: CASSIGQGSYNEQFF
cdr3_nt: TGTGCCAGCAGCATCGGACAGGGATCATACAATGAGCAGTTCTTC

clone_size: .
v_call: TRBV7-2
d_call: .
j_call: TRBJ1-4
cdr3_length: 14
cdr3_aa: CASSLAGLGEKLFF
cdr3_nt: TGTGCCAGCAGCTTAGCCGGGCTAGGTGAAAAACTGTTTTTT

clone_size: .
v_call: TRBV10-3
d_call: .
j_call: TRBJ1-1
cdr3_length: 14
cdr3_aa: CAISERATNTEAFF
cdr3_nt: TGTGCCATCAGTGAACGGGCCACGAACACTGAAGCTTTCTTT

clone_size: few
v_call: TRBV24-1
d_call: TRBD1
j_call: TRBJ2-3
cdr3_length: 15
cdr3_aa: CATSEPTGAGDTQYF
cdr3_nt: TGTGCCACCAGTGAGCCGACAGGGGCGGGAGATACGCAGTATTTT

clone_size: .
v_call: TRBV19
d_call: .
j_call: TRBJ1-6
cdr3_length: 15
cdr3_aa: CASSYTDGGNSPLHF
cdr3_nt: TGTGCCAGTAGCTACACGGACGGGGGCAATTCACCCCTCCACTTT

clone_size: .
v_call: TRBV11-1
d_call: .
j_call: TRBJ1-1
cdr3_length: 16
cdr3_aa: CASSPGGGRMNTEAFF
cdr3_nt: TGTGCCAGCAGCCCGGGGGGGGGACGCATGAACACTGAAGCTTTCTTT

clone_size: .
v_call: TRBV5-1
d_call: TRBD1
j_call: TRBJ2-2
cdr3_length: 16
cdr3_aa: CASSPPGTGDTGELFF
cdr3_nt: TGCGCCAGCAGCCCCCCCGGGACAGGGGACACCGGGGAGCTGTTTTTT

clone_size: .
v_call: TRBV18
d_call: TRBD1
j_call: TRBJ2-6
cdr3_length: 16
cdr3_aa: CASSPGQGSGANVLTF
cdr3_nt: TGTGCCAGCTCACCGGGACAGGGCTCTGGGGCCAACGTCCTGACTTTC